This TCR beta chain was identified during a study of cytomegalovirus exposure and HLA in healthy donors. Findings of the study overall: First-cohort TCR clusters were later found to tend to co-occur in the approximately 110 validation repertoires. Cytomegalovirus association was listed for 150 or so TCR beta chains.

V shed 2 bases and J shed 1 base, with 13 bases lying between them. The CDR3 runs to 15 residues. CDR1 GTSNPN and CDR2 SVGIG come from the germline V gene (reference sequence). Clones were sequenced by immunoSEQ multiplex PCR, and TCRdb holds only the in-frame ones, with some missing. Altogether about 63,000 clones are present, roughly 90% being singletons, with the ten largest covering 1% to 1.5%. A word on this clone: Its antigen is not identified.

The origin of this receptor is a woman younger than 35 in good health and CMV-seronegative. Sequenced: PBMCs. The rearrangement links TRBV30 to TRBJ2-3; D might be TRBD1 (5 bases). CDR3 loop: CAWSKGNSGTDTQYF. CDR3 sequence (DNA): TGTGCCTGGAGTAAGGGGAATAGTGGCACAGATACGCAGTATTTT.